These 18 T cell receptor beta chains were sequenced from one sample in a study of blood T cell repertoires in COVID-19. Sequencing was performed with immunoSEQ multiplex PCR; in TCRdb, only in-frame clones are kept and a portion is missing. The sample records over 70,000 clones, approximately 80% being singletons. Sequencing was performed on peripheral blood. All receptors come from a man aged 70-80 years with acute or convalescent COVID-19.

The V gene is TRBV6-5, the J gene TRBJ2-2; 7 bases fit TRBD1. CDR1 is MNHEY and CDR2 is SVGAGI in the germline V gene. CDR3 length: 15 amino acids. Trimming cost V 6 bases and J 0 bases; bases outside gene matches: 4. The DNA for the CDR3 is TGTGCCAGCAGGAGACAGGGTGCGAACACCGGGGAGCTGTTTTTT. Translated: CASRRQGANTGELFF.

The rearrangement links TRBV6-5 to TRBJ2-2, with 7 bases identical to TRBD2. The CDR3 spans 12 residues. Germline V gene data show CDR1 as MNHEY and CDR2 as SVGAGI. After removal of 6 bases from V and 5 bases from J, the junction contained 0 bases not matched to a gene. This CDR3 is CASRGGTGELFF. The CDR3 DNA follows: TGTGCCAGCAGGGGGGGGACCGGGGAGCTGTTTTTT.

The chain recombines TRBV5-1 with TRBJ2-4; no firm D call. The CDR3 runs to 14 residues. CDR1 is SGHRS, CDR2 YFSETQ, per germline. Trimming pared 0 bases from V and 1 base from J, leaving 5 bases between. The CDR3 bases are TGCGCCAGCAGCTTGGATATTGCCAAAAACATTCAGTACTTC. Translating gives CASSLDIAKNIQYF.

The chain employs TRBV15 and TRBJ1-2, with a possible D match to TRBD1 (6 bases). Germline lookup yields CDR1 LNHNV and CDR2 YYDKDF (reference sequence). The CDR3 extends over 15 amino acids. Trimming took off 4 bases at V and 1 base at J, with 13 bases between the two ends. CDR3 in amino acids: CATSKPHRVNYGYTF. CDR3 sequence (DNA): TGTGCCACCAGCAAACCCCACAGGGTTAACTATGGCTACACCTTC. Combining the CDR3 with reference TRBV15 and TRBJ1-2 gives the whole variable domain DAMVIQNPRYQVTQFGKPVTLSCSQTLNHNVMYWYQQKSSQAPKLLFHYYDKDFNNEADTPDNFQSRRPNTSFCFLDIRSPGLGDTAMYLCATSKPHRVNYGYTFGSGTRLTVV.

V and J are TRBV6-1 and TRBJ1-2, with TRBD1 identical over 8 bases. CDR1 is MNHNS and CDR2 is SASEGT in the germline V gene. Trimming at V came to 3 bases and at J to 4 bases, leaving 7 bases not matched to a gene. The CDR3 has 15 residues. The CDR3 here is CASSDGQGRSYGYTF. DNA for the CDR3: TGTGCCAGCAGTGATGGACAGGGAAGAAGCTATGGCTACACCTTC.

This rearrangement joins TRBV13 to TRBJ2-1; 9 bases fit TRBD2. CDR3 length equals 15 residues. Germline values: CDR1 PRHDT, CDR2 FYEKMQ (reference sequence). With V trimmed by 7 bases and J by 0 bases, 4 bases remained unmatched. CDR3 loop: CASISGRNSYNEQFF. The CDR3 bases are TGTGCCAGCATCAGCGGGAGGAACTCCTACAATGAGCAGTTCTTC.

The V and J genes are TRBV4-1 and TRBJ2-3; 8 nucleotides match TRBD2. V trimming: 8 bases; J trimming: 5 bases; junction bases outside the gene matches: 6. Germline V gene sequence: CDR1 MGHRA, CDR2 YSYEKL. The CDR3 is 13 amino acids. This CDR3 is CASATSVLDTQYF. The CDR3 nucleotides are TGCGCCAGCGCGACTAGCGTTCTAGATACGCAGTATTTT.

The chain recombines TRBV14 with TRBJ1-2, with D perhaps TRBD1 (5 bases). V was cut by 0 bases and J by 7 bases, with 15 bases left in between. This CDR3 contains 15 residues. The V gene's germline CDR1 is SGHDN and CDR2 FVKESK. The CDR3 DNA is TGTGCCAGCAGCCAAGATTGGGGGGTCAGTGGTGGCTACACCTTC. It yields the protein CASSQDWGVSGGYTF.

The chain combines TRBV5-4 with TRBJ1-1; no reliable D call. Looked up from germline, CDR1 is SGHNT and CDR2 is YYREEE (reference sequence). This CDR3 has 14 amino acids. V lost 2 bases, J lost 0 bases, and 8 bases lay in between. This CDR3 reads CASSLFQVNTEAFF. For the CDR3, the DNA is TGTGCCAGCAGCTTATTCCAGGTGAACACTGAAGCTTTCTTT.

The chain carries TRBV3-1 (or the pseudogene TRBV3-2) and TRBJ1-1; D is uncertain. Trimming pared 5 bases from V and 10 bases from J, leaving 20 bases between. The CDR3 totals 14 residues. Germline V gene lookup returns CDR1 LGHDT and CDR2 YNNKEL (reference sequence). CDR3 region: CASSSKTKRERAFF. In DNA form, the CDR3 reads TGTGCCAGCAGCTCCAAGACTAAGAGGGAACGAGCTTTCTTT.

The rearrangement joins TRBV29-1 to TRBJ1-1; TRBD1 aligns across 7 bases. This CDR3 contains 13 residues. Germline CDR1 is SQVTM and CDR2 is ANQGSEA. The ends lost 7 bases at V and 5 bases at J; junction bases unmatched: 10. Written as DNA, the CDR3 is TGCAGCGGTAACGACAGGGAAAGGACTGAAGCTTTCTTT. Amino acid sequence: CSGNDRERTEAFF.

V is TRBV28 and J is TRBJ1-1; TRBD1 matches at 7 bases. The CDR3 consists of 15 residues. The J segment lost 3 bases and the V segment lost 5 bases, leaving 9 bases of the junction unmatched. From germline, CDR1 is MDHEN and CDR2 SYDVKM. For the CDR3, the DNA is TGTGCCAGCAGTACCGGAATTACAGGGGACACTGAAGCTTTCTTT. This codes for CASSTGITGDTEAFF.

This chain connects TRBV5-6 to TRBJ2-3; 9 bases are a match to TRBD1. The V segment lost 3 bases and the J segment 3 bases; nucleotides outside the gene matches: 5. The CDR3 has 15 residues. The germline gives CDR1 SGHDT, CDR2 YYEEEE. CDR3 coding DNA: TGTGCCAGCAGCTATTCGGGACAGGGAACAGATACGCAGTATTTT. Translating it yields CASSYSGQGTDTQYF.

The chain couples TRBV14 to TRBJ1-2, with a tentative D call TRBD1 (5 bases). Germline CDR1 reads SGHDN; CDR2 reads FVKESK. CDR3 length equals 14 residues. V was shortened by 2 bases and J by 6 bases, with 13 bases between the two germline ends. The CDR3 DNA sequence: TGTGCCAGCAGCCAAAGACGTGGAGGGGATGGCTACACCTTC. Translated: CASSQRRGGDGYTF.

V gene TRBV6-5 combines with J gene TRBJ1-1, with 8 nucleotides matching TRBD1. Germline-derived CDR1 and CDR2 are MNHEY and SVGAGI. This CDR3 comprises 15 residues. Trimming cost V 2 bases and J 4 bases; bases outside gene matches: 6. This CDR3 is CASSYPGQGPTEAFF. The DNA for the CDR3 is TGTGCCAGCAGTTACCCCGGACAGGGCCCCACTGAAGCTTTCTTT.

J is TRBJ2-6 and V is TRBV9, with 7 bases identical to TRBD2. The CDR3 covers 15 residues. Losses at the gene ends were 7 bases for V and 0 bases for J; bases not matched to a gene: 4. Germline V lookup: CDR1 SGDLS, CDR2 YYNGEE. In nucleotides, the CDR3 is TGTGCCAGCCGCGGGAGTTCCTCTGGGGCCAACGTCCTGACTTTC. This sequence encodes CASRGSSSGANVLTF.

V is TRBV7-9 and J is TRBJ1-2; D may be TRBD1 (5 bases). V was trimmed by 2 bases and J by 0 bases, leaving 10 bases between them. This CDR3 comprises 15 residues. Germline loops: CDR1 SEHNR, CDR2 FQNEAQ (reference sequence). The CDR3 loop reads CASSLQGVANYGYTF. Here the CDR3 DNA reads TGTGCCAGCAGCTTACAAGGGGTAGCTAACTATGGCTACACCTTC.

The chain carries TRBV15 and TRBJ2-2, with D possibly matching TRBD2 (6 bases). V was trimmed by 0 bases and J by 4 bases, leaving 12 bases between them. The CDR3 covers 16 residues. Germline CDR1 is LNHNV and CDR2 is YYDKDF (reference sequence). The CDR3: CATSRDRGVGTGELFF. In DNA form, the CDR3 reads TGTGCCACCAGCAGAGATCGCGGGGTGGGCACCGGGGAGCTGTTTTTT.